These 21 T cell receptor beta chains share one sample of origin, sequenced in a study of Graves' ophthalmopathy and Graves' hyperthyroidism. RNA transcripts provided the template for amplifying TCR beta CDR3 regions. An initial RT-PCR round employing HTBI primers preceded a second-round multiplex PCR. A single record per CDR3 protein comes from TCRdb applying MiXCR to the multiplex PCR reads. The sample lists about 740,000 distinct CDR3 sequences, 35% to 50% occurring once. The specimen was peripheral blood. Receptors were obtained from an adult man with Graves' ophthalmopathy.

A remark on this clonotype: One end of the junction varies from germline; a read error may be responsible. V gene TRBV5-1 combines with J gene TRBJ1-2, with 7 bases lining up with TRBD1. CDR3 size: 12 residues. From germline, CDR1 is SGHRS and CDR2 YFSETQ. The CDR3 protein is CASAQTGIGYTF. The DNA of the CDR3 is TGTGCCAGCGCGCAGACAGGGATCGGCTACACCTTC.

This clonotype was seen ten or more times. This rearrangement joins TRBV7-9 to TRBJ1-1; weak D call: TRBD1 (5 bases). Germline-derived CDR1 and CDR2 are SEHNR and FQNEAQ (reference sequence). CDR3 length equals 14 residues. The V and J ends lost 5 bases and 1 base respectively, with 11 bases between them. CDR3 DNA: TGTGCCAGCAGCGTCACAGGCTCGAACACTGAAGCTTTCTTT. Protein: CASSVTGSNTEAFF. The complete variable domain, with remaining parts taken from reference TRBV7-9 and TRBJ1-1, reads DTGVSQNPRHKITKRGQNVTFRCDPISEHNRLYWYRQTLGQGPEFLTYFQNEAQLEKSRLLSDRFSAERPKGSFSTLEIQRTEQGDSAMYLCASSVTGSNTEAFFGQGTRLTVV.

This clonotype was picked up many times. The rearrangement uses TRBV7-2 and TRBJ1-6; tentatively, D is TRBD1 (5 bases). The CDR3 runs to 14 residues. CDR1 is SGHTA and CDR2 is FQGNSA in the germline V gene. Trimming pared 5 bases from V and 6 bases from J, leaving 11 bases between. This CDR3 reads CASSRLGGNSPLHF. In DNA, the CDR3 is TGTGCCAGCAGCCGATTGGGGGGTAATTCACCCCTCCACTTT.

This clonotype was counted only a few times. The gene calls are TRBV7-2 and TRBJ2-7, with a weak D call TRBD1 (5 bases). CDR1 is SGHTA, CDR2 FQGNSA, per germline. The CDR3 is 16 residues long. The V and J ends lost 1 base and 2 bases respectively, with 15 bases between them. The DNA for the CDR3 is TGTGCCAGCAGCTTAGAGACAGCGAAATATACCTACGAGCAGTACTTC. Amino acid sequence: CASSLETAKYTYEQYF.

This clonotype turned up a few times. The genes are TRBV12-3 or TRBV12-4 and TRBJ1-3; D remains ambiguous. The V gene lost 2 bases and the J gene lost 1 base, with 3 bases spanning the gap. This CDR3 comprises 13 residues. The CDR3: CASSLLSGNTIYF. The CDR3 DNA reads as TGTGCCAGCAGTTTATTATCTGGAAACACCATATATTTT.

Concerning this clonotype itself: A read error may explain this, as a much larger clone is one base away. The chain is built from TRBV29-1 and TRBJ2-5; D remains unclear. The CDR3 sequence is 14 residues long. Germline CDR1 reads SQVTM; CDR2 reads ANQGSEA. The CDR3 DNA sequence: TGCAACGTAGGAGCAGGCCTGTCTGTGGAGACCCAGTACTTC. Translated: CNVGAGLSVETQYF.

The V gene is TRBV7-6, the J gene TRBJ2-7, with D perhaps matching TRBD2 (6 bases). This CDR3 has 14 amino acids. V dropped 8 bases and J dropped 2 bases, with 16 bases sitting between them. CDR1 and CDR2 from the germline V gene are SGHVS and FNYEAQ. The CDR3 region has the DNA TGTGCCAGCCGACCCTGGGGCGGGACCTACGAGCAGTACTTC. Its translation is CASRPWGGTYEQYF.

This clonotype has a count of ten or more. V and J are TRBV7-9 and TRBJ1-5, with 8 bases that match TRBD1. The CDR3 has 15 residues. Germline-derived CDR1 and CDR2 are SEHNR and FQNEAQ (reference sequence). The V segment lost 5 bases and the J segment 7 bases; nucleotides outside the gene matches: 10. In DNA, the CDR3 is TGTGCCAGCAGCCTTGGACAGGGCCAGGGACAGCCCCAGCATTTT. Encoded protein: CASSLGQGQGQPQHF.

The sample holds a few counts of this clonotype. V gene TRBV19 combines with J gene TRBJ2-7; possibly TRBD1 for D (6 bases). The length of the CDR3 is 14 residues. Trimming pared 4 bases from V and 6 bases from J, leaving 16 bases between. Germline V gene sequence: CDR1 LNHDA, CDR2 SQIVND (reference sequence). CDR3 loop: CASSNREPYGEQYF. The CDR3 coding sequence is TGTGCCAGTAGTAACAGGGAACCTTACGGCGAGCAGTACTTC. The full variable domain, rest sourced from reference TRBV19 and TRBJ2-7, is DGGITQSPKYLFRKEGQNVTLSCEQNLNHDAMYWYRQDPGQGLRLIYYSQIVNDFQKGDIAEGYSVSREKKESFPLTVTSAQKNPTAFYLCASSNREPYGEQYFGPGTRLTVT.

This chain joins TRBV10-3 and TRBJ2-7, with D possibly matching TRBD2 (6 bases). There are 13 residues in the CDR3. V lost 7 bases and J lost 4, with 14 bases in between. CDR1 and CDR2 (germline): ENHRY, SYGVKD. CDR3 loop: CAINRSSGYEQYF. The CDR3 region has the DNA TGTGCCATCAACCGTTCCAGCGGGTACGAGCAGTACTTC.

This chain links TRBV24-1 with TRBJ1-5, with 8 bases aligning to TRBD1. Germline V gene data show CDR1 as KGHDR and CDR2 as SFDVKD. V dropped 2 bases and J dropped 14; count of bases not matched to a gene: 10. The CDR3 totals 14 residues. The CDR3, as DNA: TGTGCCACCAGTGATTCTCGGACAGGGTGGCACGAGCATTTT. It encodes CATSDSRTGWHEHF.

As regards this clonotype: A much more abundant neighbour one base away suggests this may be a read error. The chain is built from TRBV12-3 or TRBV12-4 and TRBJ2-5, with D uncertain. The ends were cut back, 4 bases at V and 5 bases at J, with 8 bases in the middle. The CDR3 has 12 amino acids. The CDR3 DNA is TGTGCCAGCAGTTGCGCGGAGGAGACCCAGTACTTC. Translation gives CASSCAEETQYF.

With regard to this clonotype: This may come from a read error, since a much larger clone is one base off. The gene calls are TRBV29-1 and TRBJ1-6; no firm D call. Germline-derived CDR1 and CDR2 are SQVTM and ANQGSEA. The CDR3 length is 13 residues. CDR3 sequence reads: CSALGMANSPLHF. The CDR3 DNA is TGCAGTGCTCTTGGCATGGCTAATTCACCCCTCCACTTT.

The rearrangement uses TRBV7-4 and TRBJ2-5; the match to TRBD2 covers 11 bases. The length of the CDR3 is 14 residues. The germline gives CDR1 SGHVT, CDR2 SQSDAQ. Germline trimming cut 7 bases from V and 5 bases from J; bases unmatched to any gene: 6. The DNA of the CDR3 is TGTGCCAGCATCAAGGGGACTAGCGGCGAGACCCAGTACTTC. Translation: CASIKGTSGETQYF.

This clonotype was counted ten times or more. This chain connects TRBV11-1 to TRBJ1-1; D ambiguous. Trimming took off 4 bases at V and 1 base at J, with 7 bases between the two ends. Germline assignment: CDR1 SGHAT and CDR2 FQDESV (reference sequence). CDR3 size: 13 residues. This CDR3 is CASSSWGNTEAFF. The CDR3 DNA reads as TGTGCCAGCAGCTCATGGGGGAACACTGAAGCTTTCTTT. Using reference TRBV11-1 and TRBJ1-1 for the parts outside the CDR3, the full variable domain is EAEVAQSPRYKITEKSQAVAFWCDPISGHATLYWYRQILGQGPELLVQFQDESVVDDSQLPKDRFSAERLKGVDSTLKIQPAELGDSAMYLCASSSWGNTEAFFGQGTRLTVV.

Ten or more counts support this clonotype. CDR3 protein: CATSREAGAGGYGYTF. CDR3 nucleotides: TGTGCCACCAGCAGAGAGGCCGGGGCAGGGGGCTATGGCTACACCTTC. This sequence joins TRBV15 and TRBJ1-2; TRBD1 matches 7 bases. The ends lost 0 bases at V and 4 bases at J; junction bases unmatched: 8. The V gene's germline CDR1 is LNHNV and CDR2 YYDKDF (reference sequence). The CDR3 contains 16 residues.

The V gene is TRBV5-4, the J gene TRBJ2-7, with TRBD1 identical over 7 bases. After removal of 3 bases from V and 5 bases from J, the junction contained 5 bases not matched to a gene. The germline CDR1 and CDR2 sequences are SGHNT and YYREEE (reference sequence). The CDR3 runs 13 residues. This chain's CDR3 is CASSSTGDNEQYF. CDR3 nucleotides: TGTGCCAGCAGCTCAACAGGGGACAACGAGCAGTACTTC.

The chain combines TRBV19 with TRBJ2-2, with 9 bases matching TRBD1. The CDR3 sequence is 15 residues long. Germline CDR1 is LNHDA and CDR2 is SQIVND (reference sequence). Trimming cost V 6 bases and J 4 bases; bases outside gene matches: 6. The DNA for the CDR3 is TGTGCCAGTAGACCCAGGGGACAGGGCACCGGGGAGCTGTTTTTT. Encoded protein: CASRPRGQGTGELFF.

This clonotype has a handful of counts. Relative to the germline gene, one junction end is altered; a read error may explain this. The V call is TRBV7-9, the J call TRBJ1-2; D is perhaps TRBD1 (5 bases). The CDR3 loop spans 14 amino acids. Germline assignment: CDR1 SEHNR and CDR2 FQNEAQ (reference sequence). The CDR3, as DNA: TGCGCCAGCAGCCAAGACACAGGATTCTATGGCTACACCTTC. Translated: CASSQDTGFYGYTF.

Concerning this clonotype itself: A read error may account for a junction end that differs from germline. V is TRBV14 and J is TRBJ2-7; D remains ambiguous. Per the germline V gene, CDR1 is SGHDN and CDR2 is FVKESK. The CDR3 sequence is 14 residues long. Here the CDR3 DNA reads TGTGCCAGCAGCCAAGTTCATGGGTCCTTCGAGCAGTGCTTC. Amino acids: CASSQVHGSFEQCF.

The chain employs TRBV24-1 and TRBJ2-7; unclear D gene. Trimming took off 9 bases at V and 2 bases at J, with 10 bases between the two ends. The CDR3 consists of 12 residues. From germline, CDR1 is KGHDR and CDR2 SFDVKD. The CDR3 DNA sequence: TGTGCCACCGGGAAGGCCACCTACGAGCAGTACTTC. Amino acid sequence: CATGKATYEQYF.